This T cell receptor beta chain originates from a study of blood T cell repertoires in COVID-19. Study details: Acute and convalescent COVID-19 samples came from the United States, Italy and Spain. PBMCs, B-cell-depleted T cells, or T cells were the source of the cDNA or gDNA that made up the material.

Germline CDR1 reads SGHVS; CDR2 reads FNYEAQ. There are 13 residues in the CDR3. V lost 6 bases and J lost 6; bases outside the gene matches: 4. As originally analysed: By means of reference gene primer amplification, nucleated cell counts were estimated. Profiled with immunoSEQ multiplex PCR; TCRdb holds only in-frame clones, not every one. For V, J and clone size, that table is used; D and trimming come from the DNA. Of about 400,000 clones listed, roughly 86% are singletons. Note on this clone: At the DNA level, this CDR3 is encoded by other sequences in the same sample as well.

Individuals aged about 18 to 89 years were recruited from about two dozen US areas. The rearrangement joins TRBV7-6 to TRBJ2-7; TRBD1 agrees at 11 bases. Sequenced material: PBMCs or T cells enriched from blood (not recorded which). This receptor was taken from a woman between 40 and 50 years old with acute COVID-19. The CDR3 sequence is CASSPDRGREQYF. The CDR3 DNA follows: TGTGCCAGCAGTCCGGACAGGGGGCGCGAGCAGTACTTC.